This T cell receptor beta chain stems from a study of Tregs in tolerant kidney transplant recipients. Germline-derived CDR1 and CDR2 are MNHEY and SVGAGI. The CDR3 has 16 residues. The V end was cut by 0 bases, the J end by 3 bases, with 15 bases between. Only in-frame clones appear in the TCRdb table, and some are missing; sequencing was by immunoSEQ multiplex PCR. This sample has about 52,000 clones; over 80% occur once, and the top ten carry about 15%. Mixed chimerism was transient after nonmyeloablative marrow transplants from related graft donors. CD4+CD25+CD127- Tregs, CD4+CD25- non-Tregs, CD4 and CD8 cells were sorted.

The source was CD8+ T cells from blood (PBMCs), collected 24 months after the transplant. The chain is built from TRBV6-5 and TRBJ2-7, with D possibly being TRBD1 (6 bases). This receptor was taken from a human patient who received a combined kidney and bone marrow transplant. The graft donor may have given rise to some T cells. The CDR3 DNA reads as TGTGCCAGCAGTTACTCGACTGGACAGAAATACTACGAGCAGTACTTC. Amino acid sequence: CASSYSTGQKYYEQYF.